Below are 3 T cell receptor beta chains sequenced from a single sample in a study of blood T cell repertoires in COVID-19. The table came from immunoSEQ multiplex PCR; TCRdb's copy has only in-frame clones and leaves some out. The data show 180,000 or so clones, with 70% to 90% seen just once and around 4.9% held by the top ten. Sequenced material: peripheral blood. The receptors come from a woman older than 75 with acute or convalescent COVID-19.

The rearrangement links TRBV15 to TRBJ2-5, with D possibly being TRBD2 (6 bases). CDR3 length: 14 amino acids. Germline V gene lookup returns CDR1 LNHNV and CDR2 YYDKDF (reference sequence). Trimming removed 1 base from V and 5 bases from J, with 11 bases in between. The CDR3 reads CATSRVPGVETQYF. CDR3 nucleotide sequence: TGTGCCACCAGCAGAGTTCCGGGAGTGGAGACCCAGTACTTC.

This clone showed up just once. The genes are TRBV7-2 and TRBJ2-7; D possibly corresponds to TRBD1 (6 bases). Trimming left V 5 bases short and J 4 bases short, with 15 bases between. CDR3 size: 14 residues. The germline CDR1 and CDR2 sequences are SGHTA and FQGNSA. The CDR3 coding sequence is TGTGCCAGCAGCCCACCCGGGACACTGTACGAGCAGTACTTC. This codes for CASSPPGTLYEQYF.

The chain is built from TRBV18 and TRBJ2-7; TRBD1 agrees at 7 bases. Germline V gene sequence: CDR1 KGHSH, CDR2 LQKENI. The V and J ends lost 6 bases and 3 bases, in that order; junction bases with no gene match: 11. The CDR3 consists of 15 residues. The CDR3 sequence: CASSPPGTAFYEQYF. In nucleotides, the CDR3 is TGTGCCAGCTCTCCCCCGGGGACAGCTTTCTACGAGCAGTACTTC.